Shown below are 10 T cell receptor beta chains from a single sample sequenced in a study of blood T cells in healthy people across ages. Next came a second PCR, run for about 6 to 12 cycles, which used a sample-barcoded 5' primer along with a J-beta primer mix. TCRdb analysed the 5' RACE reads with MiXCR anew, one entry per CDR3 protein. This table holds 1.5 million to 2 million distinct CDR3 sequences, roughly 49% found once. Sequenced input: blood. Every receptor here comes from a middle-aged woman in good health.

A few counts support this clonotype. The chain has TRBV20-1 and TRBJ2-3; TRBD2 matches at 9 bases. V shed 6 bases and J 1 base; nucleotides not matched to a gene: 5. Germline assignment: CDR1 DFQATT and CDR2 SNEGSKA (reference sequence). There are 14 residues in the CDR3. The CDR3 loop reads CSAVGGGGTDTQYF. The CDR3 bases are TGCAGTGCAGTTGGCGGGGGGGGCACAGATACGCAGTATTTT.

The chain joins TRBV20-1 to TRBJ2-3; weak D call: TRBD2 (5 bases). Germline CDR1 and CDR2: DFQATT and SNEGSKA (reference sequence). The CDR3 length is 15 residues. Trimming took 0 bases from V and 6 from J, leaving 16 bases between them. The CDR3 DNA reads TGCAGTGCTAGAGATCGCGGAGGCCCAATGGATACGCAGTATTTT. Protein sequence: CSARDRGGPMDTQYF.

This chain connects TRBV28 to TRBJ2-5; 13 bases are shared with TRBD2. V lost 4 bases, J lost 4 bases, and 9 bases stayed unmatched. Germline lookup yields CDR1 MDHEN and CDR2 SYDVKM. This CDR3 is built from 17 residues. The CDR3 loop reads CASSSYGTSGVGETQYF. CDR3 nucleotide sequence: TGTGCCAGCAGTTCCTACGGGACTAGCGGGGTAGGAGAGACCCAGTACTTC. Full variable domain (outside the CDR3, taken from reference TRBV28 and TRBJ2-5): DVKVTQSSRYLVKRTGEKVFLECVQDMDHENMFWYRQDPGLGLRLIYFSYDVKMKEKGDIPEGYSVSREKKERFSLILESASTNQTSMYLCASSSYGTSGVGETQYFGPGTRLLVL.

J is TRBJ1-5 and V is TRBV20-1; D is possibly TRBD1 (5 bases). V was trimmed by 5 bases and J by 3 bases, leaving 14 bases between them. Germline loops: CDR1 DFQATT, CDR2 SNEGSKA (reference sequence). CDR3 length: 14 amino acids. CDR3 loop: CSADQDGHNQPQHF. In nucleotides, the CDR3 is TGCAGTGCTGACCAGGACGGACACAATCAGCCCCAGCATTTT.

In this sample, this clonotype turned up a few times. The chain is built from TRBV4-1 and TRBJ2-1, with 7 bases fitting TRBD1. This CDR3 is built from 15 residues. Germline loops: CDR1 MGHRA, CDR2 YSYEKL. V shed 3 bases, J shed 4 bases, and the junction held 6 bases outside the gene matches. CDR3 DNA: TGCGCCAGCAGCCAGCCGGACAGGACATACAATGAGCAGTTCTTC. The encoded protein is CASSQPDRTYNEQFF.

The gene calls are TRBV7-2 and TRBJ2-1; 8 nucleotides line up with TRBD1. V lost 8 bases, J lost 5 bases, and 14 bases stayed unmatched. In germline, CDR1 is SGHTA, CDR2 FQGNSA. There are 16 residues in the CDR3. CDR3 protein: CASRRMSGGIHNEQFF. DNA of the CDR3: TGTGCCAGCCGCAGGATGTCAGGGGGCATACACAATGAGCAGTTCTTC.

Points on this clonotype: The junction does not match germline at one end; this may be a read error. V and J are TRBV7-2 and TRBJ2-6; a possible D gene is TRBD1 (5 bases). CDR3 length equals 17 residues. Germline V CDR1 and CDR2: SGHTA, FQGNSA. CDR3 in DNA: TGTGCCAGCAGCTCTAGGGTGGTCCTCTCTGGGGCCAACGTCCAGACTTTC. Translating it yields CASSSRVVLSGANVQTF.

In its sample, this clonotype was seen a few times. The chain is built from TRBV7-2 and TRBJ2-1, with 11 bases lining up with TRBD2. The germline V gene has CDR1 SGHTA and CDR2 FQGNSA. V shed 1 base, J shed 0 bases, and the junction held 5 bases outside the gene matches. The length of the CDR3 is 18 residues. The CDR3 DNA follows: TGTGCCAGCAGCTTAGGGCTAGCGGGAGGCTTCTCCTACAATGAGCAGTTCTTC. Its protein is CASSLGLAGGFSYNEQFF.

This clonotype has a count of ten or more. This chain uses TRBV20-1 with TRBJ2-3; the D is unclear. The germline CDR1 and CDR2 sequences are DFQATT and SNEGSKA (reference sequence). The V end was cut by 3 bases, the J end by 6 bases, with 4 bases between. The CDR3 length is 10 residues. The CDR3: CSASRDTQYF. The CDR3 coding sequence is TGCAGTGCTAGCCGGGATACGCAGTATTTT.

V is TRBV28 and J is TRBJ1-4; D not resolved. V was trimmed by 0 bases and J by 7 bases, leaving 21 bases between them. CDR1 and CDR2 from the germline V gene are MDHEN and SYDVKM. The CDR3 covers 18 residues. The CDR3 loop is CASSLWTLRRSPSEKLFF. The CDR3 DNA sequence: TGTGCCAGCAGTTTATGGACCCTGAGACGGTCCCCTTCTGAAAAACTGTTTTTT.